These T cell receptor beta chains were read from a single sample in a study of blood T cell repertoires in COVID-19. The protocol was immunoSEQ multiplex PCR, while the TCRdb copy is restricted to in-frame clones and leaves out a portion. The table shows around 480,000 clones, with 70% to 90% occurring only once. The material sequenced was peripheral blood. These receptors all stem from a woman aged 45-65 years with COVID-19, enrolled during active disease. Both conserved end residues are part of each CDR3. A D gene is named only where the DNA matches it firmly. Rows give clone size only sometimes, using once, few, many, or a class for an expanded clone.

cdr3_length	d_call	clone_size	v_call	j_call	cdr3_nt	cdr3_aa
15	TRBD1	once	TRBV23-1	TRBJ2-7	TGCGCCAGCAGTCAAGCTAACTTGGACAGGGACGAGCAGTACTTC	CASSQANLDRDEQYF
17	TRBD1	NA	TRBV28	TRBJ1-3	TGTGCCAGCAGTCGATCCGGGACAGTGCTCTCTGGAAACACCATATATTTT	CASSRSGTVLSGNTIYF
13	NA	NA	TRBV19	TRBJ1-1	TGTGCCAGTAGTAAAACAGGGAACACTGAAGCTTTCTTT	CASSKTGNTEAFF
15	NA	NA	TRBV6-1	TRBJ2-4	TGTGCCAGCAGTGAAGCGCCCAGGGTCGAAAACATTCAGTACTTC	CASSEAPRVENIQYF
16	TRBD2	NA	TRBV27	TRBJ2-7	TGTGCCAGCAGTACACGGGGGCTAGCGGGGTCCTACGAGCAGTACTTC	CASSTRGLAGSYEQYF
15	NA	NA	TRBV2	TRBJ1-4	TGTGCCAGCAAAGGAGGTCCAGGGGAGAGCGAAAAACTGTTTTTT	CASKGGPGESEKLFF
13	NA	NA	TRBV5-1	TRBJ2-7	TGCGCCAGCAGCTTGGCCGAAGGGGGCGAGCAGTACTTC	CASSLAEGGEQYF
17	TRBD1	NA	TRBV19	TRBJ2-3	TGTGCCAGTAGTATAGCGGGACAGGGGGTGAGCACAGATACGCAGTATTTT	CASSIAGQGVSTDTQYF
14	TRBD1	NA	TRBV9	TRBJ1-3	TGTGCCAGCAGCAGGGACAGCGAGAGAAACACCATATATTTT	CASSRDSERNTIYF
14	NA	NA	TRBV5-6	TRBJ1-2	TGTGCCAGCAGCTGGGGGGAAACTAACTATGGCTACACCTTC	CASSWGETNYGYTF
14	NA	NA	TRBV19	TRBJ2-3	TGTGCCAGTAGTACCCTCGGACAGCCCGATACGCAGTATTTT	CASSTLGQPDTQYF
15	NA	NA	TRBV5-1	TRBJ1-1	TGCGCCAGCAATGTGTTAGAGGGAACGAACACTGAAGCTTTCTTT	CASNVLEGTNTEAFF
13	TRBD2	NA	TRBV2	TRBJ2-3	TGTGCCAGCAAGCGGGGGGGCGCAGATACGCAGTATTTT	CASKRGGADTQYF
14	NA	NA	TRBV2	TRBJ2-3	TGTGCCAGCGGGCGGGGGACAAACACAGATACGCAGTATTTT	CASGRGTNTDTQYF
18	NA	once	TRBV21-1	TRBJ2-7	TGTGCCAGCAGCAAGGGTATCGTTACTAGCGGGGGTAACAACGAGCAGTACTTC	CASSKGIVTSGGNNEQYF
14	TRBD1	NA	TRBV14	TRBJ2-7	TGTGCCAGCAGCCAATTGGACAGGGGGTATGAGCAGTACTTC	CASSQLDRGYEQYF
12	NA	NA	TRBV27	TRBJ1-2	TGTGCCAGCAGTACGCAGGGTCATGGCTACACCTTC	CASSTQGHGYTF
20	TRBD1	few	TRBV23-1	TRBJ2-5	TGCGCCAGCAGTCAACCTTACTCGGACAGGGAGGACAGGAGAGGAGAGACCCAGTACTTC	CASSQPYSDREDRRGETQYF
14	NA	NA	TRBV24-1	TRBJ1-2	TGTGCCACCAGTGATTGGCAGGGGTTTGGTGGCTACACCTTC	CATSDWQGFGGYTF
16	TRBD2	NA	TRBV5-6	TRBJ2-3	TGTGCCAGCAGCTTGAAAAGCGGGGGGGCCGGAGATACGCAGTATTTT	CASSLKSGGAGDTQYF
16	NA	NA	TRBV7-8	TRBJ1-4	TGTGCCAGCAGCCCAAGGGAGGGTGACAGAGTAGAAAAACTGTTTTTT	CASSPREGDRVEKLFF
18	TRBD1	NA	TRBV5-1	TRBJ2-6	TGCGCCAGCAGCCAGACCGGGACAGGGTATGGTGGGGCCAACGTCCTGACTTTC	CASSQTGTGYGGANVLTF
15	NA	NA	TRBV5-1	TRBJ1-2	TGCGCCAGCAGCTTGGGTGGGGGGAGCATGAATGGCTACACCTTC	CASSLGGGSMNGYTF
16	NA	NA	TRBV7-9	TRBJ1-4	TGTGCCAGCAGCCCCACGAATACCCCCGGGAATGAAAAACTGTTTTTT	CASSPTNTPGNEKLFF
14	TRBD1	NA	TRBV3-1/TRBV3-2	TRBJ2-1	TGTGCCAGCAGCCCCGGACAGGGGGCAAGTGAGCAGTTCTTC	CASSPGQGASEQFF
15	NA	once	TRBV5-6	TRBJ2-4	TGTGCCAGCAGCACCTGGACTTTTAGCAAAAACATTCAGTACTTC	CASSTWTFSKNIQYF
16	TRBD2	NA	TRBV25-1	TRBJ2-1	TGTGCCAGCAGTGATCCTAGCGGGGGTACCTACAATGAGCAGTTCTTC	CASSDPSGGTYNEQFF
13	NA	NA	TRBV7-2	TRBJ2-1	TGTGCCAGCAGCTTAATTACGCCGGATGAGCAGTTCTTC	CASSLITPDEQFF
15	TRBD1	NA	TRBV5-4	TRBJ1-6	TGTGCCAGCAGCCGGACAGGGGTAGGGAATTCACCCCTCCACTTT	CASSRTGVGNSPLHF
14	NA	NA	TRBV11-2	TRBJ1-1	TGTGCCAGCAGCTTAGCTGGAGCGAACACTGAAGCTTTCTTT	CASSLAGANTEAFF
14	TRBD1	NA	TRBV9	TRBJ1-2	TGTGCCAGCAGCGCCCAGGGACAGGGAGGAGGCTACACCTTC	CASSAQGQGGGYTF
15	TRBD1	NA	TRBV2	TRBJ1-5	TGTGCCAGCAGTTTACAGGGGGAGAGGAATCAGCCCCAGCATTTT	CASSLQGERNQPQHF
16	TRBD1	NA	TRBV5-1	TRBJ1-1	TGCGCCAGCAGCTACTGGCGGGGACAGTCGAACACTGAAGCTTTCTTT	CASSYWRGQSNTEAFF
17	NA	NA	TRBV6-2/TRBV6-3	TRBJ1-2	TGTGCCAGCAGTTACTGGTGGGGATCGGACATAACTTATGGCTACACCTTC	CASSYWWGSDITYGYTF
15	TRBD1	NA	TRBV2	TRBJ2-1	TGTGCCAGCGGGCTGGGGGGACAGGGGGCGCAGGGGCAGTTCTTC	CASGLGGQGAQGQFF
13	TRBD1	NA	TRBV2	TRBJ2-7	TGTGCCAGCAGAGGGACAGACTCCTACGAGCAGTACTTC	CASRGTDSYEQYF
12	NA	once	TRBV13	TRBJ1-1	TGTGCCAGCAGTAGAGAGAACACTGAAGCTTTCTTT	CASSRENTEAFF
14	NA	NA	TRBV7-6	TRBJ1-1	TGTGCCACAGCACGGGTGGCAAAGAACACTGAAGCTTTCTTT	CATARVAKNTEAFF
13	NA	NA	TRBV19	TRBJ1-4	TGTGCCAGTGCGGACAGCCGAGGAGAAAAACTGTTTTTT	CASADSRGEKLFF
14	NA	few	TRBV7-8	TRBJ1-1	TGTGCCAGCAGCTTTTCGACAGTGAACACTGAAGCTTTCTTT	CASSFSTVNTEAFF
14	NA	NA	TRBV7-9	TRBJ1-4	TGTGCCAGCAGCCCAACAGCTACTAATGAAAAACTGTTTTTT	CASSPTATNEKLFF
15	TRBD1	NA	TRBV5-8	TRBJ2-3	TGTGCCAGCACCAGGGACAGGGGGCGCGCAGATACGCAGTATTTT	CASTRDRGRADTQYF
13	TRBD1	NA	TRBV5-1	TRBJ2-7	TGCGCCAGCAGCTTCGGGACAGTCTACGAGCAGTACTTC	CASSFGTVYEQYF
15	TRBD1	NA	TRBV5-4	TRBJ2-7	TGTGCCAGCAGCTTTGCGGGACAGGGGACCCACGAGCAGTACTTC	CASSFAGQGTHEQYF
15	TRBD2	NA	TRBV27	TRBJ2-7	TGTGCCAGCAGTTTAAGCGGGGGAGGGGGGTACGAGCAGTACTTC	CASSLSGGGGYEQYF
14	TRBD1	NA	TRBV18	TRBJ2-7	TGTGCCAGCTCACCGCGGGAACAGGGGGCGGTGATGGACTTC	CASSPREQGAVMDF
15	NA	NA	TRBV12-5	TRBJ2-2	TGTGCTAGTGGTTTAGGGGCGGGGTCCGGCGGGGAGCTGTTTTTT	CASGLGAGSGGELFF
14	TRBD2	NA	TRBV11-3	TRBJ2-3	TGTGCCAGCAGCTTAGCGGGGGGATCAGATACGCAGTATTTT	CASSLAGGSDTQYF
15	TRBD1	NA	TRBV9	TRBJ1-2	TGTGCCAGCAGCGTGACAGGGGCCGATAACTATGGCTACACCTTC	CASSVTGADNYGYTF
13	NA	NA	TRBV6-5	TRBJ2-7	TGTGCCAGCACATACAGGGCCTTCTACGAGCAGTACTTC	CASTYRAFYEQYF
10	NA	NA	TRBV30	TRBJ1-2	TGTGCCGGAGGAGGCGTGTGGCCTTTCTTC	CAGGGVWPFF
13	NA	few	TRBV7-8	TRBJ1-2	TGTGCCAGCAGCTTTGCGAGGGAGAGTGGCTACACCTTC	CASSFARESGYTF
16	NA	few	TRBV4-1	TRBJ1-2	TGCGCCAGCAGCCAAGATCCTAGGCCAACTAACTATGGCTACACCTTC	CASSQDPRPTNYGYTF
14	TRBD1	once	TRBV2	TRBJ2-7	TGTGCCAGCAGAGTGGACAGGGGAGGTTACGAGCAGTACTTC	CASRVDRGGYEQYF
15	NA	NA	TRBV28	TRBJ1-6	TGTGCCAGCACCCCGGGGGACCAATATAATTCACCCCTCCACTTT	CASTPGDQYNSPLHF
14	NA	NA	TRBV30	TRBJ2-3	TGTGCCTGGAGTGAAGGGCGGGGTTGGCCTACGCAGTATTTT	CAWSEGRGWPTQYF
15	TRBD2	NA	TRBV6-4	TRBJ2-1	TGTGCCAGCAGTGACTCTGGCGGGGGGGCGGATGAGCAGTTCTTC	CASSDSGGGADEQFF